This T cell receptor (beta chain) appears in the sequencing data of a study of blood T cell repertoires in COVID-19. As for the study in general: Nucleic acid was either cDNA or gDNA, and it came from T cells, B-cell-depleted T cells, or PBMCs.

The authors' processing: The authors estimated nucleated cell counts from reference gene primer amplification. Measured with immunoSEQ multiplex PCR; TCRdb has only the in-frame clones, and not every one. That table gives V, J and clone size, and the DNA gave D and trimming. The sample lists 60,000 to 75,000 clones, approximately 91% occurring once. As regards this clone: Other DNA variants within this sample encode the same CDR3.

Sequencing was done on a sample of peripheral blood. The sequence derives from a human donor in a cohort sampled during active COVID-19.

The CDR3 sequence: CASSSGLAGEYEQYF. In DNA form, the CDR3 reads TGTGCCAGCAGCTCCGGACTAGCGGGAGAGTACGAGCAGTACTTC. The V call is TRBV11-2, the J call TRBJ2-7; 13 bases match TRBD2. The germline V gene encodes CDR1 SGHAT and CDR2 FQNNGV. Trimming removed 4 bases from V and 4 bases from J; junction bases left unmatched: 4. This CDR3 has 15 amino acids.